In its sample, the clone carrying this T cell receptor (beta chain) was seen many times. What it binds is not known. This sample is drawn from a study of neurological immune-mediated disorders. Germline V gene lookup returns CDR1 LGHDT and CDR2 YNNKEL (reference sequence). The CDR3 covers 14 residues. V lost 4 bases and J 0 bases, leaving 7 bases between the germline ends. By 5'RACE with 10-nucleotide random UMIs, the cDNA was made. Via MiXCR, TCRdb re-called the 5' RACE reads, giving one row per CDR3 protein. The sample contains 50,000 to 70,000 distinct CDR3 sequences, around 2.3% of which appear only once. General study findings and limits: Association with the multiple sclerosis repertoire cluster was not found for any clinical or MRI feature. The repertoires of 18 of 34 multiple sclerosis patients were placed by phylogenetic grouping in a single related-CDR3 cluster, which may be a signature.

The chain recombines TRBV3-1 with TRBJ1-3, with D hard to call. The sequence was obtained from a man aged 45-60 years with multiple sclerosis. Source material: PBMCs. The DNA of the CDR3 is TGTGCCAGCAGCCTACAGAGCTCTGGAAACACCATATATTTT. Translating gives CASSLQSSGNTIYF.